This T cell receptor beta chain was obtained from a study of blood T cells in healthy people across ages. With V trimmed by 0 bases and J by 0 bases, 5 bases remained unmatched. From germline, CDR1 is DFQATT and CDR2 SNEGSKA (reference sequence). This CDR3 spans 17 amino acids. Using a J-beta primer mix together with a sample-barcoded 5' primer, a second PCR was run for roughly 7 to 11 cycles. MiXCR, applied by TCRdb to the 5' RACE reads, yields one record per CDR3 protein. This repertoire shows about 830,000 distinct CDR3 sequences, 58% found once; its top ten account for roughly 22%. The sample was blood. The chain joins TRBV20-1 to TRBJ2-1; TRBD2 matches 10 bases. The sequence derives from a young man in good health. The CDR3 DNA reads TGCAGTGCTAGAGATCGTAGCGGGGGGAGCTCCTACAATGAGCAGTTCTTC. This gives the protein CSARDRSGGSSYNEQFF.